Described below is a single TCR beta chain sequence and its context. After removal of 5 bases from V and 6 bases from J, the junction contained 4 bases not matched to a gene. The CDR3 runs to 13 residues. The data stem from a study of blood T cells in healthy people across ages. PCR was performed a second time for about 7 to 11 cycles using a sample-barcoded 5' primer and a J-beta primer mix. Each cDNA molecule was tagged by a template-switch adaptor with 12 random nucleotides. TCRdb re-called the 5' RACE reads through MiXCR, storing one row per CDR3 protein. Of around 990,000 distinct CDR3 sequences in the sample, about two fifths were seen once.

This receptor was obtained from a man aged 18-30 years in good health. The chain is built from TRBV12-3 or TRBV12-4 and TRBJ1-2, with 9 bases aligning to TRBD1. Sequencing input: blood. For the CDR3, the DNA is TGTGCCAGCAGTAAGGGACAGGGCGATGGCTACACCTTC. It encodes CASSKGQGDGYTF.